This T cell receptor (beta chain) was captured in a study of beta chain features in type 1 diabetes. Study-level points and caveats: There was a moderate but significant shortening of TCRB CDR3s in all four CD4+ subsets of Type 1 diabetes patients. Resolution of whether HLA type affects TCRB rearrangement was not achieved here. For type 1 diabetes patients, VDJ junctions showed fewer insertions and more deletions.

On this clone itself: Its target is not known.

A CD45RO/CCR7/CD25/CD127/CD95/CD27 panel sorted naive, central memory, regulatory and stem cell-like memory CD4+ cells. The CDR3 is 14 amino acids. V was cut by 7 bases and J by 0 bases, with 12 bases left in between. Looked up from germline, CDR1 is MDHEN and CDR2 is SYDVKM. Investigators reverse transcribed all isolated RNA, so they sequenced expressed TCRB transcripts. Sequencing used immunoSEQ multiplex PCR; TCRdb keeps in-frame clones, though not all of them. The sample records 150,000 to 200,000 clones, about 63% being singletons. Sequencing was carried out using naive CD4+ T cells from blood. The V call is TRBV28, the J call TRBJ1-2; a possible D gene is TRBD1 (6 bases). The clonotype was recovered from a man aged 25 to 40 with type 1 diabetes. The CDR3 region has the DNA TGTGCCAGCAATCAGGGGATTCCTAACTATGGCTACACCTTC. Its translation is CASNQGIPNYGYTF.